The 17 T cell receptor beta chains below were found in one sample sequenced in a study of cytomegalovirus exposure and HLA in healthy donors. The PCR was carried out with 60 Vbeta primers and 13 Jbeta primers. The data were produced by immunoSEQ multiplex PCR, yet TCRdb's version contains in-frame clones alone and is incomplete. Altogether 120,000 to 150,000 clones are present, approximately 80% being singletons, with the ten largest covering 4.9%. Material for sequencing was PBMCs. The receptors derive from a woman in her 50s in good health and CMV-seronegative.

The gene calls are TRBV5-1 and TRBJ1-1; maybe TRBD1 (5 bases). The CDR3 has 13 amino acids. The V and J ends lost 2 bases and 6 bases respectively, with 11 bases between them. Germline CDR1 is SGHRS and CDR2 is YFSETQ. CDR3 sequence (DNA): TGCGCCAGCAGCTTAGGGGTGATGGCTGAAGCTTTCTTT. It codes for CASSLGVMAEAFF. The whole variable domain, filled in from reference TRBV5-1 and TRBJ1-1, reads KAGVTQTPRYLIKTRGQQVTLSCSPISGHRSVSWYQQTPGQGLQFLFEYFSETQRNKGNFPGRFSGRQFSNSRSEMNVSTLELGDSALYLCASSLGVMAEAFFGQGTRLTVV.

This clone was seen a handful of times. CDR3 in DNA: TGTGCCAGCAGTCTGAGCGGGGAAAGCACAGATACGCAGTATTTT. Translated: CASSLSGESTDTQYF. This chain connects TRBV6-1 to TRBJ2-3, with 7 nucleotides matching TRBD2. The CDR3 is made up of 15 amino acids. Germline V gene sequence: CDR1 MNHNS, CDR2 SASEGT. Trimming removed 5 bases from V and 0 bases from J; junction bases left unmatched: 5.

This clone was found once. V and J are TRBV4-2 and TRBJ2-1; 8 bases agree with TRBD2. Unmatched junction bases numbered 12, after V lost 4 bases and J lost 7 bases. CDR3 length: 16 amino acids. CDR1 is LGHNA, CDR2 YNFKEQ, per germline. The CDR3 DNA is TGTGCCAGCAGCCGAGAGAGGGGCGGGGGGTTGAATGAGCAGTTCTTC. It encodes CASSRERGGGLNEQFF.

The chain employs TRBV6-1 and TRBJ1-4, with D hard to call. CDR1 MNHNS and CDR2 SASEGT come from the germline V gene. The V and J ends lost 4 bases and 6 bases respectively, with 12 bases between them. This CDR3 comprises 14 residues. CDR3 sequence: CASSGSLRDEKLFF. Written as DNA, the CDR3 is TGTGCCAGCAGTGGGAGTCTCCGGGATGAAAAACTGTTTTTT.

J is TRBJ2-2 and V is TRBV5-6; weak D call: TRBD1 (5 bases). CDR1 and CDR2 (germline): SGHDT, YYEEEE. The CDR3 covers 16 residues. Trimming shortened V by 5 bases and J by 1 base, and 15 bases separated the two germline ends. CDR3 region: CASSILGHLNTGELFF. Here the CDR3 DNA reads TGTGCCAGCAGTATTCTTGGACACCTGAACACCGGGGAGCTGTTTTTT.

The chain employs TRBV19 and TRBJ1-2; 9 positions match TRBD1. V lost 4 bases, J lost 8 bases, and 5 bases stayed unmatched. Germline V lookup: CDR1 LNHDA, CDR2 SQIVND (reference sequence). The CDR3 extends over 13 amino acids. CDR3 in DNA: TGTGCCAGTAGTAGGGACAGGGCGGGCGGCTACACCTTC. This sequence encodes CASSRDRAGGYTF.

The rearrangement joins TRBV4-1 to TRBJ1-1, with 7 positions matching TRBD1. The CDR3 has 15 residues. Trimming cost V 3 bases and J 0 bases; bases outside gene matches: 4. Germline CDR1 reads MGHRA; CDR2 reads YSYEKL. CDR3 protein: CASSHLTGMNTEAFF. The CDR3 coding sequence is TGCGCCAGCAGCCATTTGACAGGGATGAACACTGAAGCTTTCTTT.

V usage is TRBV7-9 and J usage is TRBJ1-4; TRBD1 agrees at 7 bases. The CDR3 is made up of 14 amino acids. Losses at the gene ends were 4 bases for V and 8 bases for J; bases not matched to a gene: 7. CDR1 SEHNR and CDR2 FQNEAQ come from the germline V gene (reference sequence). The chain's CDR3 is CASSSTTGNEKLFF. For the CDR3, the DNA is TGTGCCAGCAGCTCCACGACAGGGAACGAAAAACTGTTTTTT.

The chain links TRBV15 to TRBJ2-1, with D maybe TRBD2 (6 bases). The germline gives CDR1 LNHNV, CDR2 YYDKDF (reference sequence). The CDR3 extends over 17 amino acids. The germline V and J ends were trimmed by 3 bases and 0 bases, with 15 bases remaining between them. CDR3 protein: CATSRDYGGFSYNEQFF. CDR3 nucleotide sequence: TGTGCCACCAGCAGGGACTACGGGGGATTCTCCTACAATGAGCAGTTCTTC.

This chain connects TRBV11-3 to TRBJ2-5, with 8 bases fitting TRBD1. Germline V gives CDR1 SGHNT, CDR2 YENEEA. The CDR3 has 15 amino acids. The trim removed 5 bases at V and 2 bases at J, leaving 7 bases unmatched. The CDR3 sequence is CASSPQTGEQETQYF. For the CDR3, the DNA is TGTGCCAGCAGCCCACAGACAGGGGAACAAGAGACCCAGTACTTC.

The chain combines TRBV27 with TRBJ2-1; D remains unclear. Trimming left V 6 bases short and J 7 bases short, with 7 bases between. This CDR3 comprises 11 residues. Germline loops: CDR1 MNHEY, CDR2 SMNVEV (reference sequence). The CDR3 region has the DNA TGTGCCAGCAGAGTACGGAATGAGCAGTTCTTC. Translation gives CASRVRNEQFF.

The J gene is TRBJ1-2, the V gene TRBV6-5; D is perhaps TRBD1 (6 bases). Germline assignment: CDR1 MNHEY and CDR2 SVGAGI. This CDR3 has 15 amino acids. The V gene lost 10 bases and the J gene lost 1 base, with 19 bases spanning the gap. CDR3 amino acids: CATSETGKDNYGYTF. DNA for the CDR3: TGTGCCACCTCTGAAACAGGGAAAGATAACTATGGCTACACCTTC.

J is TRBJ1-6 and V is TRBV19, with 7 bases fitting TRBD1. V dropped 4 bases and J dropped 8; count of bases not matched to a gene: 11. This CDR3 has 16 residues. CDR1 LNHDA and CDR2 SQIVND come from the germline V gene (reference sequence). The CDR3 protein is CASSTRTGWIDSPLHF. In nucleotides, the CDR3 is TGTGCCAGTAGTACCCGGACAGGCTGGATCGATTCACCCCTCCACTTT.

The CDR3 here is CASSLVGGGTSGEQFF. As DNA, the CDR3 is TGCGCCAGCAGCTTGGTTGGGGGAGGAACTAGCGGGGAGCAGTTCTTC. The gene calls are TRBV5-1 and TRBJ2-1; 9 nucleotides align to TRBD2. The V gene end was trimmed by 0 bases and the J gene end by 10 bases; junction bases not matched to a gene: 11. The CDR3 is made up of 16 amino acids. Germline values: CDR1 SGHRS, CDR2 YFSETQ.

The CDR3 reads CATSGGTRDIEQFF. DNA of the CDR3: TGTGCCACCAGCGGGGGGACTAGAGACATTGAGCAGTTCTTC. V is TRBV15 and J is TRBJ2-1, with 8 bases aligning to TRBD2. Germline-derived CDR1 and CDR2 are LNHNV and YYDKDF (reference sequence). There are 14 residues in the CDR3. After removal of 5 bases from V and 9 bases from J, the junction contained 9 bases not matched to a gene.

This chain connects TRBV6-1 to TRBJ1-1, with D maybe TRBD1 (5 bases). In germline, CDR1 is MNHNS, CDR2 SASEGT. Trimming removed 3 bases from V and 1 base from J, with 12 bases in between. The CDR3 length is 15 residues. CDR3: CASSDQAGQNTEAFF. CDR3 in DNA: TGTGCCAGCAGTGATCAGGCAGGACAGAACACTGAAGCTTTCTTT.

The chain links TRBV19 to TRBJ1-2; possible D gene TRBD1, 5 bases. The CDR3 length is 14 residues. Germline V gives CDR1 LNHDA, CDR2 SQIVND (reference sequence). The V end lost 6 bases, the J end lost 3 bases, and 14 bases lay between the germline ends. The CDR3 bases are TGTGCCAGTAGCCCGAATGACAGATACTATGGCTACACCTTC. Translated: CASSPNDRYYGYTF.